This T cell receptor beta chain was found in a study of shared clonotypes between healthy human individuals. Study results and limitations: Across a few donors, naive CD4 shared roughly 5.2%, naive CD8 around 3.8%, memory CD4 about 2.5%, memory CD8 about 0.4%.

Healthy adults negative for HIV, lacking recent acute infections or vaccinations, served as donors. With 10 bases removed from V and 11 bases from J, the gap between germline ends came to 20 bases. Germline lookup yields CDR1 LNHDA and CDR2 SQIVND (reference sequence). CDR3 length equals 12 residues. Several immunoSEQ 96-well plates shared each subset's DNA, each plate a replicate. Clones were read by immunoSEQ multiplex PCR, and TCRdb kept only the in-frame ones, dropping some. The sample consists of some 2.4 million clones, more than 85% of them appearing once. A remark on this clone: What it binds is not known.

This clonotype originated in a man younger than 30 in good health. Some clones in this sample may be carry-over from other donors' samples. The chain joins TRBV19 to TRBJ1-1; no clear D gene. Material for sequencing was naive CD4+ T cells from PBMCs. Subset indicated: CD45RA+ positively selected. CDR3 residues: CAIIWGSGEAFF. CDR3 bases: TGTGCCATCATATGGGGTTCCGGAGAGGCTTTCTTT.